The present TCR beta chain was sequenced within a study of T cell repertoires and HLA-DP antigens. Across the study: Alloreactive CD4+ T cells targeted HLA-DP on transduced HeLa. Average DNA input: around 200 ng for CD137+CD4+ sorts, 1,200 ng pre-culture.

General study results and limits: Clones undetected before culture averaged about 35% against one allele and around 50% against the other.

Germline V CDR1 and CDR2: SGDLS, YYNGEE. The CDR3 is 13 amino acids. Trimming left V 5 bases short and J 3 bases short, with 12 bases between. About this clone: Its antigen is unknown.

The PCR primers covered 54 TRBV and 13 TRBJ segments. Repertoires were generated with immunoSEQ multiplex PCR, while TCRdb's copy carries only in-frame clones and drops some. Of approximately 89,000 clones listed, roughly nine tenths are singletons. This chain joins TRBV9 and TRBJ2-7; TRBD2 is a possible D gene (6 bases). This receptor was obtained from a man aged 45-65 years in good health and CMV-seronegative. The specimen was CD4+ T cells from PBMCs. The DNA of the CDR3 is TGTGCCAGCAGTCCGGGACTTCGCTACGAGCAGTACTTC. This sequence encodes CASSPGLRYEQYF. The variable domain in full, with the rest retrieved from reference TRBV9 and TRBJ2-7, is DSGVTQTPKHLITATGQRVTLRCSPRSGDLSVYWYQQSLDQGLQFLIQYYNGEERAKGNILERFSAQQFPDLHSELNLSSLELGDSALYFCASSPGLRYEQYFGPGTRLTVT.